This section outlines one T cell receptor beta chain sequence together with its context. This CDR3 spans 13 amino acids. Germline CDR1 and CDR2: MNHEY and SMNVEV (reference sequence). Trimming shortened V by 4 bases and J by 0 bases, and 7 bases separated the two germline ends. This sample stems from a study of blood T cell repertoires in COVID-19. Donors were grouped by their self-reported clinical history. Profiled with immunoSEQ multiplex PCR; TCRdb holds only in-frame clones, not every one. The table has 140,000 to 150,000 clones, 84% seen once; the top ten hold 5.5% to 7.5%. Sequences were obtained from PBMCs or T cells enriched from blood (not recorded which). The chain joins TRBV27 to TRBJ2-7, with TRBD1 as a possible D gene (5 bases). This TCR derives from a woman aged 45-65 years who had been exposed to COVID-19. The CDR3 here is CASSWGPSYEQYF. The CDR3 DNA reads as TGTGCCAGCAGTTGGGGCCCCTCCTACGAGCAGTACTTC.